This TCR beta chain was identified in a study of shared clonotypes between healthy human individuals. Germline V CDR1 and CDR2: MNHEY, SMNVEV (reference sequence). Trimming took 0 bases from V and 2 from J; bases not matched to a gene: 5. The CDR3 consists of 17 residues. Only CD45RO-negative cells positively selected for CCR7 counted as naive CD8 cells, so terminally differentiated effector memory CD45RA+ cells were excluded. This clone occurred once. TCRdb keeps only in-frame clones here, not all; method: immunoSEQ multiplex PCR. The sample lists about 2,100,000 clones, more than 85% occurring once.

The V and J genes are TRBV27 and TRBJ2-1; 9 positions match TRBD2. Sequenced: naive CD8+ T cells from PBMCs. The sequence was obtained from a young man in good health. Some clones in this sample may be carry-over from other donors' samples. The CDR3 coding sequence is TGTGCCAGCAGTTTATCTAGCGGGAGCCTCCCCTACAATGAGCAGTTCTTC. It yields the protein CASSLSSGSLPYNEQFF.